The 2 T cell receptor beta chains given below trace back to one sample, sequenced in a study of OX40 agonist ivuxolimab in advanced cancers. Assay: immunoSEQ multiplex PCR; the TCRdb copy retains only in-frame clones and omits some. The table lists 65,000 to 75,000 clones, roughly 87% of them singletons, with 0.85% to 1.2% in the top ten. The sample consisted of CD4+ or CD8+ T cells sorted from blood, taken in a trial of the OX40 agonist ivuxolimab. The source is an adult with an advanced solid tumor such as melanoma, head and neck, liver or kidney cancer.

The rearrangement joins TRBV18 to TRBJ2-5; D ambiguous. The CDR3 is 12 residues long. Looked up from germline, CDR1 is KGHSH and CDR2 is LQKENI. Trimming took 2 bases from V and 4 from J, leaving 5 bases between them. The CDR3 protein is CASSPSGETQYF. The CDR3 DNA reads as TGTGCCAGCTCACCATCAGGAGAGACCCAGTACTTC.

This chain connects TRBV6-5 to TRBJ2-7; no definite D call. The CDR3 consists of 15 residues. Germline-derived CDR1 and CDR2 are MNHEY and SVGAGI. Trimming took 6 bases from V and 2 from J, leaving 17 bases between them. The CDR3, as DNA: TGTGCCAGCAGCCCCCAGCAGATACCCACCTACGAGCAGTACTTC. It codes for CASSPQQIPTYEQYF.